The source of this T cell receptor beta chain is a study of cytomegalovirus exposure and HLA in healthy donors. General observations from the study: Presence/absence analyses supposed approximately even sequencing depth among donors. Among TCR beta chains of equal frequency, HLA-associated ones were more clonally expanded in a later analysis.

On this clone itself: Its matching antigen is unknown.

Trimming removed 1 base from V and 0 bases from J, with 7 bases in between. CDR1 LGHNA and CDR2 YSLEER come from the germline V gene. This CDR3 has 15 amino acids. Primers included in the PCR were 60 Vbeta and 13 Jbeta primers. The method was immunoSEQ multiplex PCR; TCRdb's version includes in-frame clones alone and lacks a portion of them. The data contain around 200,000 clones, over 60% of them singletons. Material for sequencing was PBMCs. The rearrangement uses TRBV4-3 and TRBJ1-3; D is unclear. The receptor's source is a woman between 50 and 59 years old in good health and CMV-seronegative. Here the CDR3 reads CASSQVQFSGNTIYF. CDR3 DNA: TGCGCCAGCAGCCAAGTACAATTCTCTGGAAACACCATATATTTT.